The rows below give T cell receptor beta chains drawn from one sample of a study of blood T cell repertoires in COVID-19. Sequencing used immunoSEQ multiplex PCR; TCRdb keeps in-frame clones, though not all of them. The repertoire holds fewer than 300,000 clones, with just over 90% as singletons. The material sequenced was PBMCs or T cells enriched from blood (not recorded which). The receptors were sampled from a middle-aged woman with acute COVID-19. Both conserved end residues are part of each CDR3. A D gene is named only where the DNA matches it firmly. Clone size, where shown, is once, few, many, or a class for clones that have expanded.

clone size	V gene	J gene	D gene	CDR3 DNA	CDR3 protein
-	TRBV27	TRBJ2-7	-	TGTGCCAGCAGTCGTTTGACAGGTCTCTACGAGCAGTACTTC	CASSRLTGLYEQYF
-	TRBV28	TRBJ1-1	-	TGTGCCAGCAGTTTACGAGGAGGAATGAACACTGAAGCTTTCTTT	CASSLRGGMNTEAFF
-	TRBV18	TRBJ1-5	-	TGTGCCAGCTCACCACGAGGGGAGGGCAATCAGCCCCAGCATTTT	CASSPRGEGNQPQHF
-	TRBV27	TRBJ1-2	-	TGTGCCAGCAGTTTATCGTGGCAGGTTGGAAGTGGCTACACCTTC	CASSLSWQVGSGYTF
once	TRBV28	TRBJ2-1	TRBD2	TGTGCCAGCAGTTCACCGGGACTAGCGGGAGGGCTCGAGCAGTTCTTC	CASSSPGLAGGLEQFF
few	TRBV2	TRBJ1-2	TRBD1	TGTGCCAGCAGAGCGGACAGGGATAACTATGGCTACACCTTC	CASRADRDNYGYTF
-	TRBV7-2	TRBJ1-4	-	TGTGCCAGCAGCTTAGCGGGGCAACTTAATGAAAAACTGTTTTTT	CASSLAGQLNEKLFF
-	TRBV14	TRBJ2-1	TRBD1	TGTGCCAGCAGCCAGGGACAGGGGAAGTACAATGAGCAGTTCTTC	CASSQGQGKYNEQFF
once	TRBV2	TRBJ2-5	TRBD2	TGTGCCAGCAGGTTAGCGGGGCTCGACGCGGAGACCCAGTACTTC	CASRLAGLDAETQYF
-	TRBV10-3	TRBJ2-7	-	TGTGCCATCAGCCTTATCGGTTCCTACGAGCAGTACTTC	CAISLIGSYEQYF
-	TRBV30	TRBJ1-1	-	TGTGCCTGGAGTCCCACCAGGGAAGCTTTCTTT	CAWSPTREAFF
-	TRBV7-6	TRBJ1-3	-	TGTGCCAGCAGCTTAGGACAGGCAACTTTTGGAAACACCATATATTTT	CASSLGQATFGNTIYF
-	TRBV28	TRBJ1-6	-	TGTGCCAGCAGGGGAGGGTTGGGTTCACCCCTCCACTTT	CASRGGLGSPLHF
once	TRBV5-1	TRBJ2-5	TRBD2	TGCGCCAGCAGCTTGGTCCCCGGGGGGGCCAGCCAGACCCAGTACTTC	CASSLVPGGASQTQYF
-	TRBV6-2/TRBV6-3	TRBJ2-1	-	TGTGCCAGCAGCTGGACCAGGGAGGCCCCACTTAACAATGAGCAGTTCTTC	CASSWTREAPLNNEQFF
few	TRBV11-2	TRBJ1-4	-	TGTGCCAGCAGCTTAGGTAACGGCGGAGAAAAACTGTTTTTT	CASSLGNGGEKLFF
-	TRBV2	TRBJ2-7	TRBD1	TGTGCCAGCTATCGGGACAGGAACTACGAGCAGTACTTC	CASYRDRNYEQYF
-	TRBV3-1/TRBV3-2	TRBJ1-1	-	TGTGCCAGCAGCCAACGTCGACAGATGGATACTGAAGCTTTCTTT	CASSQRRQMDTEAFF
-	TRBV28	TRBJ2-5	-	TGTGCCAGCAAAGCTCCGCGGCAAGAGACCCAGTACTTC	CASKAPRQETQYF
-	TRBV29-1	TRBJ2-1	-	TGCAGCGTTGTAAGGGGTATAAGCATAAATGAGCAGTTCTTC	CSVVRGISINEQFF
-	TRBV24-1	TRBJ2-7	-	TGTGCCACCACCCACAGGGACTACGAGCAGTACTTC	CATTHRDYEQYF
-	TRBV7-9	TRBJ1-2	-	TGTGCCAGCAGCTTAGTGGGCAGGGGTCACTATGGCTACACCTTC	CASSLVGRGHYGYTF
-	TRBV7-2	TRBJ1-2	TRBD1	TGTGCCAGCAGCTTCATGCAGGGGGATAACTATGGCTACACCTTC	CASSFMQGDNYGYTF
-	TRBV4-1	TRBJ1-4	-	TGCGCCAGCAGCCAGTACCAGTCAACTAATGAAAAACTGTTTTTT	CASSQYQSTNEKLFF
-	TRBV19	TRBJ1-1	-	TGTGCCAGTAGTATGCAGGGATTGGGGAACACTGAAGCTTTCTTT	CASSMQGLGNTEAFF
-	TRBV24-1	TRBJ1-2	TRBD1	TGTGCCACCAGTGACCCGGGACAGGTCTATGGCTACACCTTC	CATSDPGQVYGYTF
-	TRBV5-1	TRBJ2-3	TRBD1	TGCGCCAGCAGCTTAAAGGCCCGGGACAGCCAACAGTATTTT	CASSLKARDSQQYF
-	TRBV29-1	TRBJ1-2	-	TGCAGCGTTGTGAGAGCTAACTATGGCTACACCTTC	CSVVRANYGYTF
-	TRBV7-9	TRBJ1-4	TRBD1	TGTGCCAGCAGCTTACCGGACAGGGGCATTAATGAAAAACTGTTTTTT	CASSLPDRGINEKLFF
-	TRBV27	TRBJ2-7	-	TGTGCCAGCAGGTCGAGCTCCTACGAGCAGTACTTC	CASRSSSYEQYF
-	TRBV30	TRBJ2-5	TRBD1	TGTGCCTGGAGTGGGGAAACAGGGGCTAGAAAGACCCAGTACTTC	CAWSGETGARKTQYF
-	TRBV3-1/TRBV3-2	TRBJ1-2	-	TGTGCCAGCAGCCAAACAGGCTATGGCTACACCTTC	CASSQTGYGYTF
few	TRBV19	TRBJ2-1	TRBD2	TGTGCCAGTAGTATCCTAGCGGGAGCAAATGAGCAGTTCTTC	CASSILAGANEQFF
-	TRBV30	TRBJ2-7	-	TGTGCCTGGAGTGATAACTACTCCTACGAGCAGTACTTC	CAWSDNYSYEQYF
once	TRBV10-3	TRBJ1-4	TRBD1	TGTGCCATCAGTGGGACAGGGGGCGGTGAAAAACTGTTTTTT	CAISGTGGGEKLFF
-	TRBV30	TRBJ1-5	-	TGTGCCTGGAGTGTAGGGGGAAGGAATCAGCCCCAGCATTTT	CAWSVGGRNQPQHF
-	TRBV5-1	TRBJ2-7	TRBD2	TGCGCCAGCAGCTTGGGGGACAGCGGGAGGGTCTACGAGCAGTACTTC	CASSLGDSGRVYEQYF
-	TRBV7-2	TRBJ2-7	TRBD1	TGTGCCAGCAGCTACGGACAGGCCTACGAGCAGTACTTC	CASSYGQAYEQYF
-	TRBV5-8	TRBJ2-3	TRBD1	TGTGCCAGCAGCTACAGGGGAGATACGCAGTATTTT	CASSYRGDTQYF
-	TRBV5-1	TRBJ1-1	-	TGCGCCAGCAGTTTACAAACGAACACTGAAGCTTTCTTT	CASSLQTNTEAFF
-	TRBV5-3	TRBJ2-1	TRBD2	TGTGCCAGAAGCGCGACTAGCGGGACCCAGGTTGAGCAGTTCTTC	CARSATSGTQVEQFF
-	TRBV21-1	TRBJ1-2	-	TGTGCCAGCAGCAATACAGGAGAAGGCTACACCTTC	CASSNTGEGYTF
-	TRBV2	TRBJ2-3	TRBD2	TGTGCCAGCAAGGGAGCGGGAGGGAGGACAGATACGCAGTATTTT	CASKGAGGRTDTQYF
-	TRBV6-2/TRBV6-3	TRBJ2-1	-	TGTGCCAGCAGTTCCTCCCCCCGCCCTGTAGCCTACAATGAGCAGTTCTTC	CASSSSPRPVAYNEQFF
once	TRBV5-1	TRBJ1-2	TRBD1	TGCGCCAGCAGCCCGACAGGGAACGGCTACACCTTC	CASSPTGNGYTF
-	TRBV2	TRBJ2-3	TRBD2	TGTGCCAGCAGTCGACTAGCGGAGCGCACAGATACGCAGTATTTT	CASSRLAERTDTQYF
-	TRBV5-4	TRBJ2-7	-	TGTGCCAGCAGCTTGGGCAGGACCTACGAGCAGTACTTC	CASSLGRTYEQYF